A selection of T cell receptor beta chains follows, all from one sample in a study of blood T cell repertoires in COVID-19. The assay was immunoSEQ multiplex PCR, and TCRdb's table has in-frame clones only and misses some. The sample comprises some 200,000 clones, around nine tenths of which are singletons, and 0.88% rests with the top ten. Specimen: peripheral blood. These receptors came from a woman aged 18-30 years who had recovered from COVID-19. CDR3s include the opening cysteine and the closing phenylalanine or tryptophan. Fields, in order: clone size, J gene, D gene, V gene, CDR3 length, CDR3 protein, CDR3 DNA. A D gene is named only where the DNA matches it firmly. The listing skips clone size in some rows; elsewhere it reads once, few, many or a size class.

>.|TRBJ2-7|TRBD1|TRBV18|14
CASSPRTGSYEQYF
TGTGCCAGCTCACCAAGGACAGGATCCTACGAGCAGTACTTC
>.|TRBJ1-1|.|TRBV7-9|14
CASSLGHGIREAFF
TGTGCCAGCAGCTTAGGGCATGGTATTCGAGAAGCTTTCTTT
>.|TRBJ2-2|.|TRBV7-2|15
CASSPSTSPTGELFF
TGTGCCAGCAGCCCCTCGACTAGTCCTACCGGGGAGCTGTTTTTT
>.|TRBJ2-3|.|TRBV19|15
CASSPGGVRGDTQYF
TGTGCCAGTAGCCCCGGGGGAGTAAGGGGAGATACGCAGTATTTT
>.|TRBJ2-5|TRBD2|TRBV2|14
CASRGLALIETQYF
TGTGCCAGCAGGGGACTAGCTTTGATAGAGACCCAGTACTTC
>.|TRBJ1-1|TRBD1|TRBV9|15
CASSPSGTANTEAFF
TGTGCCAGCAGCCCTTCCGGGACAGCGAACACTGAAGCTTTCTTT
>.|TRBJ1-4|.|TRBV6-2/TRBV6-3|16
CASSLYRDLTNEKLFF
TGTGCCAGCAGCCTTTACCGGGATTTAACTAATGAAAAACTGTTTTTT
>.|TRBJ1-4|TRBD1|TRBV18|18
CASSLGQGRIWTNEKLFF
TGTGCCAGCTCACTGGGACAGGGGAGGATATGGACTAATGAAAAACTGTTTTTT
>.|TRBJ1-4|.|TRBV5-6|13
CASSLGVSWKLFF
TGTGCCAGCAGCTTGGGAGTTTCTTGGAAACTGTTTTTT
>.|TRBJ2-4|TRBD1|TRBV18|13
CASSPGTENIQYF
TGTGCCAGCTCACCAGGGACAGAAAACATTCAGTACTTC
>few|TRBJ1-2|TRBD1|TRBV11-2|15
CASSLWDRTNYGYTF
TGTGCCAGCAGCCTGTGGGACAGGACTAACTATGGCTACACCTTC
>.|TRBJ1-6|.|TRBV7-3|14
CASRSGTGNSPLHF
TGTGCCAGCCGAAGCGGGACGGGGAATTCACCCCTCCACTTT
>.|TRBJ1-6|TRBD1|TRBV7-2|16
CASNNQPGTVNSPLHF
TGTGCCAGCAACAACCAACCCGGGACAGTTAATTCACCCCTCCACTTT
>.|TRBJ2-7|.|TRBV2|15
CASRWGGGVSYEQYF
TGTGCCAGCAGGTGGGGAGGGGGAGTTTCCTACGAGCAGTACTTC
>.|TRBJ2-1|TRBD2|TRBV24-1|15
CATSDLRRGFNEQFF
TGTGCCACCAGTGATTTGCGGCGGGGGTTCAATGAGCAGTTCTTC
>once|TRBJ2-7|.|TRBV7-2|15
CASSFRRPSSYEQYF
TGTGCCAGCAGCTTCAGGAGGCCTAGCTCCTACGAGCAGTACTTC
>.|TRBJ1-5|TRBD1|TRBV24-1|15
CATSDARGLNQPQHF
TGTGCCACCAGTGATGCCAGGGGGCTGAACCAGCCCCAGCATTTT
>.|TRBJ2-3|TRBD2|TRBV7-2|16
CASSSRIAGGSDTQYF
TGTGCCAGCAGCTCAAGAATAGCGGGAGGGTCGGATACGCAGTATTTT
>.|TRBJ2-3|TRBD2|TRBV5-4|14
CASSSREGRGTQYF
TGTGCCAGCAGCTCGCGGGAGGGCCGAGGTACGCAGTATTTT
>.|TRBJ1-4|.|TRBV4-1|11
CASSHGEKLFF
TGCGCCAGCAGCCACGGTGAAAAACTGTTTTTT
>.|TRBJ2-7|.|TRBV6-6|15
CASRRFDGSSYEQYF
TGTGCCAGCAGGCGGTTCGACGGTAGCTCCTACGAGCAGTACTTC
>many|TRBJ1-1|.|TRBV3-1/TRBV3-2|13
CASSDRGRTEAFF
TGTGCCAGCAGCGACCGGGGGAGGACTGAAGCTTTCTTT
>.|TRBJ1-5|TRBD1|TRBV7-8|15
CASSLTGGSNQPQHF
TGTGCCAGCAGCTTGACAGGGGGCAGCAATCAGCCCCAGCATTTT
>.|TRBJ1-1|TRBD1|TRBV10-3|15
CATMDRGFVNTEAFF
TGTGCCACCATGGACAGGGGCTTTGTGAACACTGAAGCTTTCTTT
>.|TRBJ1-5|.|TRBV15|15
CATSRDREGGQPQHF
TGTGCCACCAGCAGAGATCGTGAGGGCGGCCAGCCCCAGCATTTT
>few|TRBJ1-5|.|TRBV2|14
CASNAGRLNQPQHF
TGTGCCAGCAACGCGGGACGCCTCAATCAGCCCCAGCATTTT
>.|TRBJ2-2|.|TRBV3-1/TRBV3-2|14
CASSQVWSTGELFF
TGTGCCAGCAGCCAAGTCTGGAGCACCGGGGAGCTGTTTTTT
>.|TRBJ1-2|.|TRBV12-3/TRBV12-4|11
CASSSRGGYTF
TGTGCCAGCAGTTCCCGGGGGGGCTACACCTTC
>.|TRBJ2-3|.|TRBV4-3|15
CASSQLAGSTDTQYF
TGCGCCAGCAGCCAACTAGCTGGAAGCACAGATACGCAGTATTTT
>.|TRBJ2-4|TRBD2|TRBV20-1|14
CSASRASGSYIQYF
TGCAGTGCTAGTAGGGCTAGCGGGAGTTACATTCAGTACTTC
>few|TRBJ2-5|TRBD2|TRBV14|17
CASSQVRTSVLQETQYF
TGTGCCAGCAGCCAAGTGAGGACTAGCGTATTACAAGAGACCCAGTACTTC
>.|TRBJ2-7|.|TRBV7-9|15
CASSSLPPKHYEQYF
TGTGCCAGCAGCTCCCTGCCTCCGAAGCACTACGAGCAGTACTTC
>.|TRBJ2-2|.|TRBV7-9|15
CASSPGLGDTGELFF
TGTGCCAGCAGCCCGGGACTGGGCGACACCGGGGAGCTGTTTTTT
>once|TRBJ2-1|TRBD2|TRBV6-2/TRBV6-3|16
CASSYPGTSSYNEQFF
TGTGCCAGCAGTTACCCCGGGACTAGCAGCTACAATGAGCAGTTCTTC
>.|TRBJ1-4|TRBD1|TRBV18|16
CASSPVVDRESEKLFF
TGTGCCAGCTCACCGGTCGTTGACAGGGAGTCTGAAAAACTGTTTTTT
>.|TRBJ1-2|TRBD1|TRBV10-3|13
CAISDRQGNGYTF
TGTGCCATCAGTGATCGACAGGGAAATGGCTACACCTTC
>.|TRBJ2-3|TRBD2|TRBV5-1|15
CASSLVSGGPDTQYF
TGCGCCAGCAGCTTGGTTTCGGGAGGCCCAGATACGCAGTATTTT
>.|TRBJ2-7|TRBD2|TRBV6-5|14
CASSLLAGAYEQYF
TGTGCCAGCAGTTTACTAGCGGGGGCCTACGAGCAGTACTTC
>.|TRBJ2-5|.|TRBV29-1|13
CSVEVLRQETQYF
TGCAGCGTTGAGGTCCTGAGGCAAGAGACCCAGTACTTC
>once|TRBJ2-3|.|TRBV7-3|16
CASSLSGRVGTDTQYF
TGTGCCAGCAGCTTATCGGGCAGGGTGGGGACAGATACGCAGTATTTT
>.|TRBJ1-2|TRBD1|TRBV2|17
CASSEAPGQGLGYGYTF
TGTGCCAGCAGTGAAGCGCCGGGACAGGGGTTAGGCTATGGCTACACCTTC
>few|TRBJ1-5|.|TRBV7-8|16
CASSFSTVPFNQPQHF
TGTGCCAGCAGCTTTTCGACAGTGCCCTTTAATCAGCCCCAGCATTTT
>.|TRBJ1-5|.|TRBV27|17
CASSLIGGRGSNQPQHF
TGTGCCAGCAGTTTAATAGGAGGCCGTGGAAGCAATCAGCCCCAGCATTTT
>.|TRBJ1-1|TRBD1|TRBV2|14
CASSEDRGNTEAFF
TGTGCCAGCAGTGAGGACAGGGGGAACACTGAAGCTTTCTTT
>.|TRBJ2-7|TRBD1|TRBV10-3|17
CAIRAPGTGGGGDEQYF
TGTGCCATCAGAGCTCCCGGGACAGGGGGCGGAGGCGACGAGCAGTACTTC
>.|TRBJ2-2|TRBD2|TRBV5-1|16
CASSLLGSGGTGELFF
TGCGCCAGCAGCTTGCTCGGTAGCGGGGGCACCGGGGAGCTGTTTTTT
>.|TRBJ2-4|.|TRBV18|18
CASSPRGGGVFGKNIQYF
TGTGCCAGCTCACCGCGGGGCGGCGGGGTTTTCGGCAAAAACATTCAGTACTTC
>.|TRBJ1-4|TRBD1|TRBV5-4|15
CASSSRGLGNEKLFF
TGTGCCAGCAGCTCAAGGGGGCTGGGGAATGAAAAACTGTTTTTT
>.|TRBJ1-2|TRBD1|TRBV5-1|14
CASSLVEGAYGYTF
TGCGCCAGCAGCTTGGTAGAGGGGGCGTACGGCTACACCTTC
>.|TRBJ2-3|.|TRBV27|13
CASSRGWTDTQYF
TGTGCCTCCTCTCGGGGGTGGACAGATACGCAGTATTTT
>.|TRBJ1-5|.|TRBV19|14
CASSLAPGIQPQHF
TGTGCCAGTAGTCTAGCCCCCGGGATTCAGCCCCAGCATTTT
>.|TRBJ2-1|TRBD2|TRBV5-4|16
CASNLQAGEGHNEQFF
TGTGCCAGCAACCTCCAAGCGGGAGAAGGCCACAATGAGCAGTTCTTC
>.|TRBJ1-2|TRBD1|TRBV15|16
CATSRAEQGPNYGYTF
TGTGCCACCAGCAGAGCGGAACAGGGGCCTAACTATGGCTACACCTTC
>.|TRBJ2-3|.|TRBV11-1|14
CASSLAPSGDTQYF
TGTGCCAGCAGCTTAGCGCCGTCAGGAGATACGCAGTATTTT
>.|TRBJ1-1|.|TRBV15|14
CATSREGWGAEAFF
TGTGCCACCAGCAGAGAAGGATGGGGGGCTGAAGCTTTCTTT
>.|TRBJ1-5|.|TRBV24-1|14
CATSVANSNQPQHF
TGTGCCACCAGTGTAGCAAATAGCAATCAGCCCCAGCATTTT
>.|TRBJ2-1|TRBD1|TRBV7-3|14
CASSLGQGRSEQFF
TGTGCCAGCAGCTTGGGACAGGGTCGGAGTGAGCAGTTCTTC
>.|TRBJ1-2|TRBD1|TRBV7-2|16
CASSPRTGALLLGYTF
TGTGCCAGCAGCCCGCGGACAGGTGCTCTTCTTCTCGGCTACACCTTC
>.|TRBJ2-5|TRBD2|TRBV7-2|15
CASSLEGRALETQYF
TGTGCCAGCAGCTTAGAGGGGAGGGCCTTAGAGACCCAGTACTTC
>.|TRBJ2-7|TRBD2|TRBV7-2|15
CASSSPGLGSYEQYF
TGTGCCAGCAGCTCCCCGGGACTAGGGTCCTACGAGCAGTACTTC